These 5 T cell receptor beta chains came from one sample sequenced in a study of cytomegalovirus exposure and HLA in healthy donors. Sequencing was performed with immunoSEQ multiplex PCR; in TCRdb, only in-frame clones are kept and a portion is missing. The sample has 70,000 or so clones, about 93% seen once. Sample: PBMCs. These TCRs come from a woman under 30 in good health and CMV-seropositive.

This chain joins TRBV5-1 and TRBJ2-2; TRBD1 matches at 8 bases. The J segment lost 5 bases and the V segment lost 2 bases, leaving 5 bases of the junction unmatched. CDR1 SGHRS and CDR2 YFSETQ come from the germline V gene. This CDR3 contains 15 residues. The CDR3 here is CASSFGQGPTGELFF. The CDR3 DNA reads TGCGCCAGCAGCTTCGGACAGGGTCCAACCGGGGAGCTGTTTTTT.

The chain links TRBV2 to TRBJ1-6; TRBD1 matches at 9 bases. Germline V gene lookup returns CDR1 SNHLY and CDR2 FYNNEI. The V gene end was trimmed by 4 bases and the J gene end by 8 bases; junction bases not matched to a gene: 21. This CDR3 has 20 residues. This CDR3 is CASSADGTGNRIGPYSPLHF. CDR3 nucleotide sequence: TGTGCCAGCAGTGCCGACGGGACAGGGAATCGCATAGGACCCTATTCACCCCTCCACTTT.

This clone was seen a handful of times. The chain recombines TRBV30 with TRBJ1-6; D may be TRBD1 (6 bases). The CDR3 extends over 17 amino acids. Germline V gene sequence: CDR1 GTSNPN, CDR2 SVGIG (reference sequence). V was pared by 2 bases and J by 4 bases, with 18 bases between. The CDR3 reads CAWSPYTGFTYNSPLHF. The CDR3 DNA reads TGTGCCTGGAGTCCATATACAGGGTTTACATATAATTCACCCCTCCACTTT.

The chain has TRBV10-1 and TRBJ2-5, with 10 bases fitting TRBD2. The CDR3 sequence is 14 residues long. Trimming removed 4 bases from V and 5 bases from J; junction bases left unmatched: 4. Germline values: CDR1 WNHNN, CDR2 SYGVQD (reference sequence). Written as DNA, the CDR3 is TGCGCCAGCAGTGTACCGGGACTAGCGGAGACCCAGTACTTC. Protein: CASSVPGLAETQYF.

The rearrangement links TRBV18 to TRBJ2-5; no definite D call. Germline V gene sequence: CDR1 KGHSH, CDR2 LQKENI. This CDR3 has 15 residues. Trimming left V 4 bases short and J 1 base short, with 13 bases between. CDR3 loop: CASSLRNGGQETQYF. CDR3 coding DNA: TGTGCCAGCTCACTACGTAACGGCGGCCAAGAGACCCAGTACTTC.